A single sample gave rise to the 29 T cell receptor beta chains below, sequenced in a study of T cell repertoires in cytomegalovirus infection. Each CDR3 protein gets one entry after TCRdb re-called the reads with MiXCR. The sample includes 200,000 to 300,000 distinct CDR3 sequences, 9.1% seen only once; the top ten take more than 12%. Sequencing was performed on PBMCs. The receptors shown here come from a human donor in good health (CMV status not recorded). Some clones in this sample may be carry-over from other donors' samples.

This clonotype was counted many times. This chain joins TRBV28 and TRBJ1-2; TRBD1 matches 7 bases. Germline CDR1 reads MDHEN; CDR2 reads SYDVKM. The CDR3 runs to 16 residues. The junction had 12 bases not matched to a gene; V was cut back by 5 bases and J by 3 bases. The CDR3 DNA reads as TGTGCCAGCAGTCTCGGGGCACAGGGGAGGTACTATGGCTACACCTTC. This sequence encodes CASSLGAQGRYYGYTF.

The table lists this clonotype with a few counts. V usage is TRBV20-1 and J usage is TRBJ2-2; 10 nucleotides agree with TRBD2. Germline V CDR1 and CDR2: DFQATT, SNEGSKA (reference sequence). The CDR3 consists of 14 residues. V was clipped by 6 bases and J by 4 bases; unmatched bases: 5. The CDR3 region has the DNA TGCAGTGCGCCACTAGCGGGACCCACCGGGGAGCTGTTTTTT. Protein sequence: CSAPLAGPTGELFF.

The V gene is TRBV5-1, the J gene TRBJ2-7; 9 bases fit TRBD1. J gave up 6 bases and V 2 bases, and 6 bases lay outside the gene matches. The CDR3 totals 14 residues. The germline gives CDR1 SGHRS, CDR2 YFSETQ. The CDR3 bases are TGCGCCAGCAGCTTCGGGACAGGGCTTCGCGAGCAGTACTTC. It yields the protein CASSFGTGLREQYF.

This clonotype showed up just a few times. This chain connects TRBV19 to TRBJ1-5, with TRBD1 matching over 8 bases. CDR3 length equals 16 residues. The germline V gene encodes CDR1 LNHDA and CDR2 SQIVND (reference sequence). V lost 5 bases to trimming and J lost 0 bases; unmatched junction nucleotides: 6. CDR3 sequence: CASSSLRGHSNQPQHF. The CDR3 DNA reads TGTGCCAGTAGTTCCCTCAGGGGGCATAGCAATCAGCCCCAGCATTTT.

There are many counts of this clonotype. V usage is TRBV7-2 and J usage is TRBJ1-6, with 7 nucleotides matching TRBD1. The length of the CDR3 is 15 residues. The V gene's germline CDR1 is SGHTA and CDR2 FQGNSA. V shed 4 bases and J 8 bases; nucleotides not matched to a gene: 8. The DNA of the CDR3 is TGTGCCAGCAGCTCCCGACAGGGAAATTATTCACCCCTCCACTTT. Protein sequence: CASSSRQGNYSPLHF.

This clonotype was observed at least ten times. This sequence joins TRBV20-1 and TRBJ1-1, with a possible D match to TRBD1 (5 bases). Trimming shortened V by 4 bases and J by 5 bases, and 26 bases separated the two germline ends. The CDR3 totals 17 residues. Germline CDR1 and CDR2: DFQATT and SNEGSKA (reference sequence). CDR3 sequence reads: CSAKPGLDLPRGTEAFF. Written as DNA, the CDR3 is TGCAGTGCTAAACCGGGACTAGACTTACCTCGGGGTACTGAAGCTTTCTTT.

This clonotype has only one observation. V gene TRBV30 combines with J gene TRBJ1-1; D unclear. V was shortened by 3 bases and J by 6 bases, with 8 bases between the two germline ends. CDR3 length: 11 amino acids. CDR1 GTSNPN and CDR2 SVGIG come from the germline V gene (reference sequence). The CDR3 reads CAWRGSSEAFF. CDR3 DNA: TGTGCCTGGAGGGGTTCATCTGAAGCTTTCTTT.

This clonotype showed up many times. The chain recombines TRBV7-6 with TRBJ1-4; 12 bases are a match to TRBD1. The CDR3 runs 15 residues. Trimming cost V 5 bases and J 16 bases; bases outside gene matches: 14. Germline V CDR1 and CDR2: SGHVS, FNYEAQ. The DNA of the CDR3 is TGTGCCAGCAGCCCTATACCGGGACAGGGGGCGATATGGTTTTTT. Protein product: CASSPIPGQGAIWFF.

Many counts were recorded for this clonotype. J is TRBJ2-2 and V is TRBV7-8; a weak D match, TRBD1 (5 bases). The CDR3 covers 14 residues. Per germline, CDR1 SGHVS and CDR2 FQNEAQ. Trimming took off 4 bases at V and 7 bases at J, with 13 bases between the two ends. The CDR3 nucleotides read TGTGCCAGCAGCTACCAGGGTGGCGGCGGGGAGCTGTTTTTT. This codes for CASSYQGGGGELFF.

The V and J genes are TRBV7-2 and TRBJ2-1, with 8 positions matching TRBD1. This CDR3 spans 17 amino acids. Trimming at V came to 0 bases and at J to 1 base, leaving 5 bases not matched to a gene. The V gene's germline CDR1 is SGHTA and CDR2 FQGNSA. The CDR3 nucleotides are TGTGCCAGCAGCTTAGCTACAGGGGGATGGTCCTACAATGAGCAGTTCTTC. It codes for CASSLATGGWSYNEQFF.

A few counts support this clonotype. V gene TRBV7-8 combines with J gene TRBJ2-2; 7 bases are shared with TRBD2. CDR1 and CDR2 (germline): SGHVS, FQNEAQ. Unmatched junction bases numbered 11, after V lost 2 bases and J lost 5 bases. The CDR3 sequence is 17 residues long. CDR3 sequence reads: CASSLIGLAGDTGELFF. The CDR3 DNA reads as TGTGCCAGCAGCTTAATAGGATTAGCGGGTGATACCGGGGAGCTGTTTTTT.

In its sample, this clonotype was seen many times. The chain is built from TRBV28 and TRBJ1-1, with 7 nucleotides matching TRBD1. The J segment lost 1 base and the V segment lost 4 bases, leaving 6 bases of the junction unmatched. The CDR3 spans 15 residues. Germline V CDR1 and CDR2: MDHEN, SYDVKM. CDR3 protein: CASSSLKGANTEAFF. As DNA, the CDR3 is TGTGCCAGCAGTTCATTAAAGGGGGCGAACACTGAAGCTTTCTTT.

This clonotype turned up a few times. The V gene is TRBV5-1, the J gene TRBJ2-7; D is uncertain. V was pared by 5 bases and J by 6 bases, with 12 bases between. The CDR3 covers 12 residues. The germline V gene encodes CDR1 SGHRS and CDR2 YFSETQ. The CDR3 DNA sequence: TGCGCCAGCAGTTCCCCCGGGCTCGAGCAGTACTTC. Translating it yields CASSSPGLEQYF.

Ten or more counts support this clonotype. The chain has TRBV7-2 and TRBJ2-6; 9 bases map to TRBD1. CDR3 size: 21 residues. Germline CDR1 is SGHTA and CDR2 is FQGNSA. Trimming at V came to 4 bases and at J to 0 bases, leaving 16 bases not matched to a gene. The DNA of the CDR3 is TGTGCCAGCAGCTCCCAAGTTACGGGAACAGGGGGCAACTCTGGGGCCAACGTCCTGACTTTC. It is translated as CASSSQVTGTGGNSGANVLTF.

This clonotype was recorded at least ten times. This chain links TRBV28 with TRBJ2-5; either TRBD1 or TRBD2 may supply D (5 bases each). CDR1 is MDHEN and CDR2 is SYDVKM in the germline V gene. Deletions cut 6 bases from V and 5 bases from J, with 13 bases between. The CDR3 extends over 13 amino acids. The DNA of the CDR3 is TGTGCCAGCAGCCCGCACGGGGCCGAGACCCAGTACTTC. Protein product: CASSPHGAETQYF.

The CDR3 here is CASSQIIPRDRDTGELFF. The CDR3 coding sequence is TGCGCCAGCAGCCAGATTATACCAAGGGACAGGGACACCGGGGAGCTGTTTTTT. The rearrangement joins TRBV4-1 to TRBJ2-2; 9 nucleotides match TRBD1. V was clipped by 3 bases and J by 3 bases; unmatched bases: 11. CDR1 is MGHRA and CDR2 is YSYEKL in the germline V gene. The CDR3 is made up of 18 amino acids.

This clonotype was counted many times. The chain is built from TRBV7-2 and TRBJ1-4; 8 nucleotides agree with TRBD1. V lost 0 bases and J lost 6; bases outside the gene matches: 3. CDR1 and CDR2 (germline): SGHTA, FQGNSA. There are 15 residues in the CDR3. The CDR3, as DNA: TGTGCCAGCAGCTTAGCGGCGACAGGGGATGAAAAACTGTTTTTT. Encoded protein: CASSLAATGDEKLFF.

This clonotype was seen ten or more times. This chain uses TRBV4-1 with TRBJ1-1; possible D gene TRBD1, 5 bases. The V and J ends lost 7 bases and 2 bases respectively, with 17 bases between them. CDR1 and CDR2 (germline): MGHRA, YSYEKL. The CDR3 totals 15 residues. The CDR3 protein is CASNLRDLKNTEAFF. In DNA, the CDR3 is TGCGCCAGCAACCTCAGGGATCTAAAAAACACTGAAGCTTTCTTT.

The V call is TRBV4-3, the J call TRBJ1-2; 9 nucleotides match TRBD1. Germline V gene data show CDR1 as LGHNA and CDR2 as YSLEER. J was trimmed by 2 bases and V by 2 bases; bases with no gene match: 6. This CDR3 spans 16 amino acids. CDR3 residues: CASSQNTGTGNYGYTF. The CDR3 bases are TGCGCCAGCAGCCAAAATACCGGGACAGGGAACTATGGCTACACCTTC.

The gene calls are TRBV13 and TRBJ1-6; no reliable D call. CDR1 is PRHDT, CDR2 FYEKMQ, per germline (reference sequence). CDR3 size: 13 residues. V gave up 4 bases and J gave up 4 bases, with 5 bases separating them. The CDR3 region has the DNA TGTGCCAGCAGCTCTACATATAATTCACCCCTCCACTTT. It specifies CASSSTYNSPLHF.

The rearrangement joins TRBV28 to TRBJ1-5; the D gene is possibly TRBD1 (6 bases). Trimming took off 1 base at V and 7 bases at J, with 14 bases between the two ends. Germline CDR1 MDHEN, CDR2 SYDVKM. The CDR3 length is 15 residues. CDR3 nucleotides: TGTGCCAGCAGTTTATTGTCAGGGGAAGGGCAGCCCCAGCATTTT. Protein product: CASSLLSGEGQPQHF.

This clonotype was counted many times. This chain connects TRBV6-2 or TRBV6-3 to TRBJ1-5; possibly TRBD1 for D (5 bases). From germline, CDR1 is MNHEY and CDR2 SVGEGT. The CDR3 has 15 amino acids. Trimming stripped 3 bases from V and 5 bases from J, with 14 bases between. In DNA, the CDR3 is TGTGCCAGCAGTTATCGGGGCTCGACGGATCAGCCCCAGCATTTT. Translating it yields CASSYRGSTDQPQHF.

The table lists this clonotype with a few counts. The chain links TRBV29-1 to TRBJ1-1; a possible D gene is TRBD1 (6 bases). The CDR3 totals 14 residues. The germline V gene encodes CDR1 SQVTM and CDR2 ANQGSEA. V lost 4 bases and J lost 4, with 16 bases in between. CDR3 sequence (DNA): TGCAGCGTTGTAGCTTGGCAGGGGCTCACTGAAGCTTTCTTT. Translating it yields CSVVAWQGLTEAFF.

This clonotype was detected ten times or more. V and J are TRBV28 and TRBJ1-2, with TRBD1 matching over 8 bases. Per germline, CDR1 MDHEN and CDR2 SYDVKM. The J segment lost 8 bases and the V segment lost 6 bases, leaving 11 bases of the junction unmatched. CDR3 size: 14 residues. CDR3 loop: CASRQDRVRSGYTF. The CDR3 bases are TGTGCCAGCAGGCAGGACAGGGTGAGAAGCGGCTACACCTTC.

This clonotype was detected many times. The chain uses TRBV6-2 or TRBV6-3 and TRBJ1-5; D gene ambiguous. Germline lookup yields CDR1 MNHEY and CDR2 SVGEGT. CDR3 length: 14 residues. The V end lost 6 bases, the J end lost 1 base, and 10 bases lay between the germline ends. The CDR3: CASRPELSNQPQHF. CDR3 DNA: TGTGCCAGCAGACCCGAATTGAGCAATCAGCCCCAGCATTTT.

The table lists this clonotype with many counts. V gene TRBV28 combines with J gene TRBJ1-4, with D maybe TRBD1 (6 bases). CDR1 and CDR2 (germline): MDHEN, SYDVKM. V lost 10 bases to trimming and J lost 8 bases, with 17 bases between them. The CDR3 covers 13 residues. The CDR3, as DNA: TGTGCCACCCTCGAGGGGGTCGAAGAAAAACTGTTTTTT. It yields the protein CATLEGVEEKLFF. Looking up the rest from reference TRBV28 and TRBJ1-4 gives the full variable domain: DVKVTQSSRYLVKRTGEKVFLECVQDMDHENMFWYRQDPGLGLRLIYFSYDVKMKEKGDIPEGYSVSREKKERFSLILESASTNQTSMYLCATLEGVEEKLFFGSGTQLSVL.

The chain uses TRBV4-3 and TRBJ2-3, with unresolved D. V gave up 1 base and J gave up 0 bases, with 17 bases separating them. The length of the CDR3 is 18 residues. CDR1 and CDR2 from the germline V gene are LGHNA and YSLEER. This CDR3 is CASSQGFGRIPSTDTQYF. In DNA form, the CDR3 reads TGCGCCAGCAGCCAAGGATTCGGACGGATTCCTAGCACAGATACGCAGTATTTT.

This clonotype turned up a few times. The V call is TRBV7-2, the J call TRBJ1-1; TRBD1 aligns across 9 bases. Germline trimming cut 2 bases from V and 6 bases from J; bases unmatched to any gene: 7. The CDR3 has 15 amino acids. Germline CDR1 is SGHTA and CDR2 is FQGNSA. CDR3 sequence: CASSLLLQGASEAFF. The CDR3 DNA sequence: TGTGCCAGCAGCTTATTGCTACAGGGGGCGTCTGAAGCTTTCTTT.

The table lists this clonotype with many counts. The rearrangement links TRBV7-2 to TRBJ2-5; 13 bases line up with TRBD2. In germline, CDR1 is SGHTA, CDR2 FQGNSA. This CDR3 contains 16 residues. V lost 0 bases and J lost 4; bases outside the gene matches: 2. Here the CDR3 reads CASSLAGTSGTETQYF. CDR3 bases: TGTGCCAGCAGCTTAGCTGGGACTAGCGGGACAGAGACCCAGTACTTC.